The 28 T cell receptor beta chains below all came from one sample that was sequenced in a study of blood T cell repertoires in COVID-19. The table came from immunoSEQ multiplex PCR; TCRdb's copy has only in-frame clones and leaves some out. The table includes some 350,000 clones, approximately 89% detected once. Specimen: peripheral blood. These receptors all come from a woman aged 18-35 years who had recovered from COVID-19.

The CDR3 region has the DNA TGTGCCAGCACAACGGGACTAGCGGGCCCCTCTGAGCAGTTCTTC. Translation: CASTTGLAGPSEQFF. The genes are TRBV7-2 and TRBJ2-1, with 12 positions matching TRBD2. The ends lost 7 bases at V and 9 bases at J; junction bases unmatched: 10. The CDR3 totals 15 residues. Germline V lookup: CDR1 SGHTA, CDR2 FQGNSA.

The chain recombines TRBV3-1 (or the pseudogene TRBV3-2) with TRBJ2-7, with D tentatively TRBD2 (5 bases). V lost 2 bases to trimming and J lost 3 bases, with 26 bases between them. CDR3 length equals 19 residues. CDR1 is LGHDT and CDR2 is YNNKEL in the germline V gene (reference sequence). The CDR3 DNA follows: TGTGCCAGCAGCCAAACTCGACCTCGGACTCGCCCACGGAGCTACGAGCAGTACGTC. Amino acid sequence: CASSQTRPRTRPRSYEQYV.

This chain joins TRBV29-1 and TRBJ1-2; D may be TRBD1 (5 bases). The CDR3 totals 15 residues. The germline gives CDR1 SQVTM, CDR2 ANQGSEA. Trimming cost V 5 bases and J 4 bases, with 20 bases left between them. CDR3 sequence (DNA): TGCAGCGTTTTAGGGGTGGGCAGGCGAAGCTATGGCTACACCTTC. It specifies CSVLGVGRRSYGYTF.

This clone has only one observation. This chain uses TRBV6-6 with TRBJ2-3; 10 bases agree with TRBD2. V shed 6 bases, J shed 2 bases, and the junction held 8 bases outside the gene matches. Germline CDR1 is MNHNY and CDR2 is SVGAGI (reference sequence). This CDR3 is 16 amino acids long. CDR3 in amino acids: CASSPSLAGFTDTQYF. For the CDR3, the DNA is TGTGCCAGCAGCCCTTCACTAGCGGGATTCACAGATACGCAGTATTTT.

V and J are TRBV9 and TRBJ2-1; possibly TRBD1 for D (6 bases). V lost 1 base to trimming and J lost 1 base, with 9 bases between them. This CDR3 is 15 amino acids long. Per the germline V gene, CDR1 is SGDLS and CDR2 is YYNGEE. DNA of the CDR3: TGTGCCAGCAGCGTAACCGACAGGTCCTACAATGAGCAGTTCTTC. Encoded protein: CASSVTDRSYNEQFF.

The rearrangement joins TRBV19 to TRBJ1-5, with D possibly TRBD1 on 5 matching bases. The CDR3 sequence is 16 residues long. V gave up 7 bases and J gave up 3 bases, with 19 bases separating them. Per the germline V gene, CDR1 is LNHDA and CDR2 is SQIVND (reference sequence). CDR3 in DNA: TGTGCCAGTACTAGGGGAAGGGATTGGGACAATCAGCCCCAGCATTTT. Protein product: CASTRGRDWDNQPQHF.

The chain combines TRBV10-3 with TRBJ2-1; 15 bases are a match to TRBD2. In germline, CDR1 is ENHRY, CDR2 SYGVKD. Trimming took 6 bases from V and 8 from J; bases not matched to a gene: 8. The CDR3 is 16 amino acids. The CDR3 sequence is CAISPGLAGGRDEQFF. Written as DNA, the CDR3 is TGTGCCATCAGCCCAGGACTAGCGGGAGGGCGGGATGAGCAGTTCTTC.

The genes are TRBV5-6 and TRBJ1-5, with a weak D call TRBD1 (5 bases). CDR1 is SGHDT and CDR2 is YYEEEE in the germline V gene. The length of the CDR3 is 19 residues. Trimming stripped 3 bases from V and 2 bases from J, with 24 bases between. The CDR3 loop reads CASSYTPFSGRAGNQPQHF. In DNA, the CDR3 is TGTGCCAGCAGCTATACCCCCTTTTCAGGGAGGGCCGGCAATCAGCCCCAGCATTTT. The whole variable domain, remainder taken from reference TRBV5-6 and TRBJ1-5, is DAGVTQSPTHLIKTRGQQVTLRCSPKSGHDTVSWYQQALGQGPQFIFQYYEEEERQRGNFPDRFSGHQFPNYSSELNVNALLLGDSALYLCASSYTPFSGRAGNQPQHFGDGTRLSIL.

This chain links TRBV10-3 with TRBJ2-7; TRBD2 matches at 10 bases. V lost 0 bases to trimming and J lost 3 bases; unmatched junction nucleotides: 8. This CDR3 is built from 17 residues. Germline-derived CDR1 and CDR2 are ENHRY and SYGVKD. CDR3 in amino acids: CAISESGASGSIYEQYV. CDR3 DNA sequence: TGTGCCATCAGTGAGTCGGGGGCTAGCGGGAGTATCTACGAGCAGTACGTC.

The chain couples TRBV20-1 to TRBJ2-3; perhaps TRBD2 as D (6 bases). Trimming took off 3 bases at V and 5 bases at J, with 30 bases between the two ends. CDR1 and CDR2 from the germline V gene are DFQATT and SNEGSKA (reference sequence). The CDR3 has 19 residues. CDR3 amino acids: CSASPSRVAVGSLRDTQYF. CDR3 nucleotides: TGCAGTGCTAGTCCCTCCCGGGTTGCGGTCGGGAGTTTGAGAGATACGCAGTATTTT.

This clone came up once. V and J are TRBV29-1 and TRBJ2-5; TRBD2 agrees at 9 bases. The CDR3 spans 14 residues. The germline CDR1 and CDR2 sequences are SQVTM and ANQGSEA. V lost 7 bases to trimming and J lost 5 bases; unmatched junction nucleotides: 11. The CDR3 DNA is TGCAGCGCCGAGTTAGCGGGAGTGCTGGAGACCCAGTACTTC. Protein sequence: CSAELAGVLETQYF. Complete variable domain (other parts from reference TRBV29-1 and TRBJ2-5): SAVISQKPSRDICQRGTSLTIQCQVDSQVTMMFWYRQQPGQSLTLIATANQGSEATYESGFVIDKFPISRPNLTFSTLTVSNMSPEDSSIYLCSAELAGVLETQYFGPGTRLLVL.

The rearrangement links TRBV5-4 to TRBJ2-1, with a possible D match to TRBD2 (5 bases). Germline V gene data show CDR1 as SGHNT and CDR2 as YYREEE (reference sequence). The CDR3 length is 13 residues. Trimming cost V 0 bases and J 8 bases, with 9 bases left between them. The CDR3 DNA sequence: TGTGCCAGCAGCTTGGAGCTAGCCTATGAGCAGTTCTTC. This encodes CASSLELAYEQFF.

This clone was seen once. The genes are TRBV19 and TRBJ1-1; the D gene is possibly TRBD1 (5 bases). The germline CDR1 and CDR2 sequences are LNHDA and SQIVND (reference sequence). The length of the CDR3 is 14 residues. Trimming left V 6 bases short and J 1 base short, with 12 bases between. The CDR3 DNA follows: TGTGCCAGTAGCCCGGACATTTCGAACACTGAAGCTTTCTTT. Its translation: CASSPDISNTEAFF.

V gene TRBV7-9 combines with J gene TRBJ2-7; 10 bases align to TRBD2. The CDR3 loop spans 13 amino acids. Germline CDR1 SEHNR, CDR2 FQNEAQ (reference sequence). The trim removed 8 bases at V and 4 bases at J, leaving 5 bases unmatched. CDR3: CASGLAGEYEQYV. CDR3 sequence (DNA): TGTGCCAGCGGGCTAGCGGGAGAGTACGAGCAGTACGTC.

This chain connects TRBV5-4 to TRBJ1-4; 7 bases fit TRBD1. Germline CDR1 SGHNT, CDR2 YYREEE (reference sequence). V trimming: 2 bases; J trimming: 8 bases; junction bases outside the gene matches: 12. The CDR3 consists of 16 residues. The CDR3 protein is CASSFQPTGRGEKLFF. For the CDR3, the DNA is TGTGCCAGCAGCTTTCAACCGACAGGGCGGGGCGAAAAACTGTTTTTT. The full variable domain, in which reference TRBV5-4 and TRBJ1-4 provide the parts outside the CDR3, is ETGVTQSPTHLIKTRGQQVTLRCSSQSGHNTVSWYQQALGQGPQFIFQYYREEENGRGNFPPRFSGLQFPNYSSELNVNALELDDSALYLCASSFQPTGRGEKLFFGSGTQLSVL.

The chain joins TRBV19 to TRBJ2-2, with 9 bases lining up with TRBD2. Per germline, CDR1 LNHDA and CDR2 SQIVND (reference sequence). Trimming cost V 2 bases and J 6 bases; bases outside gene matches: 4. This CDR3 has 15 residues. The CDR3 nucleotides read TGTGCCAGTAGTATAAGTAGCGGGAGACCCGGGGAGCTGTTTTTT. Its translation: CASSISSGRPGELFF.

The J gene is TRBJ2-5, the V gene TRBV5-1, with 8 nucleotides matching TRBD2. The J segment lost 1 base and the V segment lost 6 bases, leaving 11 bases of the junction unmatched. The length of the CDR3 is 16 residues. The germline gives CDR1 SGHRS, CDR2 YFSETQ. The CDR3 nucleotides are TGCGCCAGCATTTACGGGGTTGCGGGAGGCCAAGAGACCCAGTACTTC. Protein: CASIYGVAGGQETQYF.

The chain uses TRBV30 and TRBJ2-3, with 11 bases fitting TRBD2. The CDR3 has 15 amino acids. CDR1 and CDR2 (germline): GTSNPN, SVGIG (reference sequence). Germline trimming cut 4 bases from V and 3 bases from J; bases unmatched to any gene: 6. The CDR3 region has the DNA TGTGCCTGGACCCTATCTAGCGGGAGGACAGATACGCAGTATTTT. The encoded protein is CAWTLSSGRTDTQYF.

There are many counts of this clone. V and J are TRBV5-5 and TRBJ1-5; TRBD1 is a possible D gene (5 bases). The CDR3 is 16 amino acids. Trimming stripped 4 bases from V and 1 base from J, with 15 bases between. The V gene's germline CDR1 is SGHKS and CDR2 YYEKEE (reference sequence). In nucleotides, the CDR3 is TGTGCCAGCAGCCCGACAGCGGGGGTAAGCAATCAGCCCCAGCATTTT. It encodes CASSPTAGVSNQPQHF.

This chain joins TRBV2 and TRBJ2-3; 7 bases fit TRBD2. Germline loops: CDR1 SNHLY, CDR2 FYNNEI. The ends lost 4 bases at V and 4 bases at J; junction bases unmatched: 5. The CDR3 is 14 amino acids. The CDR3 sequence is CASSVAGVPDTQYF. The DNA for the CDR3 is TGTGCCAGCAGTGTGGCGGGAGTCCCAGATACGCAGTATTTT.

CDR3 sequence: CASSPRQGNTEAFF. For the CDR3, the DNA is TGTGCCAGCAGCCCCCGACAGGGAAACACTGAAGCTTTCTTT. The V gene is TRBV3-1 (or the pseudogene TRBV3-2), the J gene TRBJ1-1; TRBD1 aligns across 7 bases. From germline, CDR1 is LGHDT and CDR2 YNNKEL (reference sequence). The CDR3 is 14 amino acids. With 4 bases clipped from V and 2 bases from J, the junction kept 4 bases outside the gene matches.

The chain links TRBV24-1 to TRBJ2-1, with 9 bases matching TRBD1. CDR1 is KGHDR and CDR2 is SFDVKD in the germline V gene. This CDR3 is 16 amino acids long. The V and J ends lost 4 bases and 4 bases, in that order; junction bases with no gene match: 7. The CDR3 reads CATSDRRQGEYNEQFF. CDR3 bases: TGTGCCACCAGTGACAGACGACAGGGGGAGTACAATGAGCAGTTCTTC.

The rearrangement links TRBV9 to TRBJ2-2; tentatively, D is TRBD2 (6 bases). The CDR3 spans 18 residues. Looked up from germline, CDR1 is SGDLS and CDR2 is YYNGEE. The V gene lost 1 base and the J gene lost 5 bases, with 21 bases spanning the gap. In DNA, the CDR3 is TGTGCCAGCAGCGTACCACCTATGGGGGGTTTTGGGACCGGGGAGCTGTTTTTT. Encoded protein: CASSVPPMGGFGTGELFF.

The chain carries TRBV6-5 and TRBJ1-2, with 7 positions matching TRBD1. Losses at the gene ends were 6 bases for V and 8 bases for J; bases not matched to a gene: 9. The CDR3 is 13 residues long. Germline V gene data show CDR1 as MNHEY and CDR2 as SVGAGI. DNA for the CDR3: TGTGCCAGCAGCCGTACAGGGGAAAGAGGCTACACCTTC. The encoded protein is CASSRTGERGYTF.

This chain uses TRBV5-6 with TRBJ2-4; D is unresolved. The germline CDR1 and CDR2 sequences are SGHDT and YYEEEE. This CDR3 is built from 13 residues. Trimming cost V 0 bases and J 7 bases, with 8 bases left between them. The DNA of the CDR3 is TGTGCCAGCAGCTTGGCCGGGTTGAACATTCAGTACTTC. Residues: CASSLAGLNIQYF. The whole variable domain, filled in from reference TRBV5-6 and TRBJ2-4, reads DAGVTQSPTHLIKTRGQQVTLRCSPKSGHDTVSWYQQALGQGPQFIFQYYEEEERQRGNFPDRFSGHQFPNYSSELNVNALLLGDSALYLCASSLAGLNIQYFGAGTRLSVL.

V and J are TRBV6-6 and TRBJ1-2, with D uncertain. Trimming stripped 0 bases from V and 8 bases from J, with 13 bases between. Germline assignment: CDR1 MNHNY and CDR2 SVGAGI (reference sequence). This CDR3 region has 14 residues. The CDR3 nucleotides are TGTGCCAGCAGTTACTCGACACGGCCGGGGGGCTACACCTTC. Protein product: CASSYSTRPGGYTF.

This clone appeared once. J is TRBJ2-2 and V is TRBV7-2; TRBD2 agrees at 7 bases. The CDR3 totals 15 residues. Per the germline V gene, CDR1 is SGHTA and CDR2 is FQGNSA. The V segment lost 5 bases and the J segment 1 base; nucleotides outside the gene matches: 4. The CDR3 is CASSRASGNTGELFF. CDR3 sequence (DNA): TGTGCCAGCAGCCGCGCTAGCGGGAACACCGGGGAGCTGTTTTTT.

The chain links TRBV5-4 to TRBJ2-1; TRBD2 aligns across 8 bases. Germline CDR1 SGHNT, CDR2 YYREEE (reference sequence). This CDR3 spans 16 amino acids. V trimming: 1 base; J trimming: 8 bases; junction bases outside the gene matches: 11. The DNA for the CDR3 is TGTGCCAGCAGCTTGAAGCGGGAGAGGGGGGTCGATGAGCAGTTCTTC. Its protein is CASSLKRERGVDEQFF.